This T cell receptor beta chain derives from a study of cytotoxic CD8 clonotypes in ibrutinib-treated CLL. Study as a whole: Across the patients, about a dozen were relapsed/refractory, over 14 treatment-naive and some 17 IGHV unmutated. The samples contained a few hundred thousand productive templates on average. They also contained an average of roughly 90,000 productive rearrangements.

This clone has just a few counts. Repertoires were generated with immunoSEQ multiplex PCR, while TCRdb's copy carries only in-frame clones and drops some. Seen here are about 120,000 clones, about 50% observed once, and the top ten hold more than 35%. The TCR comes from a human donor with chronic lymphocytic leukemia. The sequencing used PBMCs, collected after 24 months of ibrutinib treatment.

CDR3 in DNA: TGTGCCAGCACTTCGGGGTATAATTCACCCCTCCACTTT. Its protein is CASTSGYNSPLHF. The rearrangement links TRBV28 to TRBJ1-6; D gene ambiguous. Germline assignment: CDR1 MDHEN and CDR2 SYDVKM. V was shortened by 7 bases and J by 4 bases, with 8 bases between the two germline ends. This CDR3 has 13 amino acids. Using reference TRBV28 and TRBJ1-6 for the parts outside the CDR3, the full variable domain is DVKVTQSSRYLVKRTGEKVFLECVQDMDHENMFWYRQDPGLGLRLIYFSYDVKMKEKGDIPEGYSVSREKKERFSLILESASTNQTSMYLCASTSGYNSPLHFGNGTRLTVT.